This T cell receptor (beta chain) is drawn from a study of T cell responses to AZD1222 COVID-19 vaccine. Findings and limits, study-wide: Spike-specific TCR breadth rose after two AZD1222 doses, and depth rose as well. Nearly half of unique spike-specific TCRs reportedly avoided B.1.351 and B.1.1.7 mutated regions. Baseline antibody screening turned up just a handful of seropositive AZD1222 recipients.

The protocol was immunoSEQ multiplex PCR, while the TCRdb copy is restricted to in-frame clones and leaves out a portion. The sample consists of some 200,000 clones, just over 90% of them appearing once. Second-dose schedules of about 4 or about 12 weeks were combined. V gave up 1 base and J gave up 0 bases, with 6 bases separating them. The germline V gene encodes CDR1 LNHNV and CDR2 YYDKDF (reference sequence). The CDR3 contains 14 residues. This clone was seen a handful of times. Antigen specificity is unknown. This rearrangement joins TRBV15 to TRBJ2-5; D remains unclear. The receptor's source is an adult who received the AZD1222 COVID-19 vaccine. Specimen: peripheral blood, collected 28 days after the second AZD1222 dose. CDR3 amino acids: CATSRAEYQETQYF. The DNA for the CDR3 is TGTGCCACCAGCAGAGCAGAGTACCAAGAGACCCAGTACTTC.